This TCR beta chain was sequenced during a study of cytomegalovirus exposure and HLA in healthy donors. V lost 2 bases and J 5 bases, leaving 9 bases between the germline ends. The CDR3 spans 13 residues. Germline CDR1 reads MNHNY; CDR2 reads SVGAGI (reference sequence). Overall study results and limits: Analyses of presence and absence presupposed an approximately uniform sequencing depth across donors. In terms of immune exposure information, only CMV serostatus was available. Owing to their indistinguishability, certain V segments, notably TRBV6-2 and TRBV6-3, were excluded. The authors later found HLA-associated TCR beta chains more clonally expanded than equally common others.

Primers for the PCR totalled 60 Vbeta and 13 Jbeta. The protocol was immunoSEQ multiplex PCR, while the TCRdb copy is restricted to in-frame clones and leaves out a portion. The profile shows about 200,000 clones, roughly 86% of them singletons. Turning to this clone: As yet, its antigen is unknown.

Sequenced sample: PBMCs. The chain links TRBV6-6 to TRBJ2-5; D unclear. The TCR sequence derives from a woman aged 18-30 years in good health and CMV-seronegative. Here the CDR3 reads CASSYPSGETQYF. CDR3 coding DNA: TGTGCCAGCAGTTACCCCTCCGGGGAGACCCAGTACTTC.